Listed below are T cell receptor beta chains from one sample, sequenced in a study of cytomegalovirus exposure and HLA in healthy donors. Profiled with immunoSEQ multiplex PCR; TCRdb holds only in-frame clones, not every one. The table includes approximately 270,000 clones, roughly 90% detected once. The sample comprised PBMCs. Every receptor here comes from a man aged 18 to 29 in good health and CMV-seropositive. CDR3s leave out the opening cysteine and the closing phenylalanine or tryptophan.

v_gene | CDR3aa
TRBV6-6 | ASSSHDIGQETQY
TRBV5-4 | ASSFWGTPQVLT
TRBV14 | ASSHGAGMNTEAF
TRBV6-5 | ASSRTGDYGYT
TRBV6-1 | ASSEALGVGNQPQH
TRBV2 | ASSESAGLNEKLF
TRBV18 | ASSPAGGGYEQY
TRBV7-2 | ASSFSSGPRSGNTIY
TRBV7-6 | ASSTRFRDSPYEQY
TRBV10-2 | ASRAGGRDEQF
TRBV7-6 | ASSSGFLANEQF
TRBV11-2 | ASRRDSSYNEQF
TRBV28 | ASTTRDTYEQY
TRBV2 | ASSESATGANEKLF
TRBV6-5 | ASSYSRGTEAF
TRBV11-2 | ASSSRGQFSDGELF
TRBV27 | ASSYAGGPSYEQY
TRBV9 | ASSLPEKQAASVGYT
TRBV10-3 | AISESEVGEAF